Following are 3 T cell receptor beta chains from one sample sequenced in a study of blood T cell repertoires in COVID-19. Using immunoSEQ multiplex PCR, the repertoire was profiled, and TCRdb retains in-frame clones only, with some absent. The repertoire holds about 14,000 clones, with roughly 87% as singletons. Sequencing was performed on peripheral blood. These receptors came from a human donor in a cohort sampled during active COVID-19.

The CDR3 sequence is CSVTDRVGEKLFF. CDR3 nucleotide sequence: TGCAGCGTCACGGACAGGGTAGGGGAAAAACTGTTTTTT. The J gene is TRBJ1-4, the V gene TRBV29-1, with 8 bases identical to TRBD1. CDR3 length: 13 residues. With 6 bases clipped from V and 8 bases from J, the junction kept 8 bases outside the gene matches. Germline CDR1 and CDR2: SQVTM and ANQGSEA.

The V call is TRBV7-9, the J call TRBJ2-1, with 13 bases that match TRBD2. This CDR3 spans 15 amino acids. The germline CDR1 and CDR2 sequences are SEHNR and FQNEAQ (reference sequence). J lost 9 bases, V lost 5 bases, and 7 bases had no gene match. In DNA form, the CDR3 reads TGTGCCAGCAGCCTAGGACTAGCGGGAGTAGTTGAGCAGTTCTTC. It is translated as CASSLGLAGVVEQFF.

The chain recombines TRBV14 with TRBJ1-1; D unclear. This CDR3 contains 12 residues. Germline V gene data show CDR1 as SGHDN and CDR2 as FVKESK. Trimming stripped 2 bases from V and 6 bases from J, with 7 bases between. The CDR3 is CASSQYSAEAFF. CDR3 coding DNA: TGTGCCAGCAGCCAATACTCCGCTGAAGCTTTCTTT.